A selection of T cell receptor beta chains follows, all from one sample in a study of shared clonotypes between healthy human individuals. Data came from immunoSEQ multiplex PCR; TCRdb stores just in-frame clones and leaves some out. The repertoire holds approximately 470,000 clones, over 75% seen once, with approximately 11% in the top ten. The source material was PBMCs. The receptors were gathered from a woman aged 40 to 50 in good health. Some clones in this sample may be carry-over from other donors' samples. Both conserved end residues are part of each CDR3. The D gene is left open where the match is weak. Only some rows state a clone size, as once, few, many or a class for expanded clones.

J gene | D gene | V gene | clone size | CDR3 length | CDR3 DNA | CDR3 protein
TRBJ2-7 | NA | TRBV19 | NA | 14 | TGTGCCAGTAGTACGGCGGCCGGTTTTGGCGAGCAGTACTTC | CASSTAAGFGEQYF
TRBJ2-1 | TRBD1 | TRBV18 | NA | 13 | TGTGCCAGCTCACCACGAACAGGGGTTGAGCAGTTCTTC | CASSPRTGVEQFF
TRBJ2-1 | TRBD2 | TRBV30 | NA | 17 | TGTGCCTGGAGTGTAGGGAAGACTAGCGGGAGGAGGAATGAGCAGTTCTTC | CAWSVGKTSGRRNEQFF
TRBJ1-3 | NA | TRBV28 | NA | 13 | TGTGCCATCTACTCTAGTCCAGGGAACACCATATATTTT | CAIYSSPGNTIYF
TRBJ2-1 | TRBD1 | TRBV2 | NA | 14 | TGTGCCACTAAAAGGACAGGGTCAGTCGATGAGCAGTTCTTC | CATKRTGSVDEQFF
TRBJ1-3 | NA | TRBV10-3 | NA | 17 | TGTGCCATCAGTGAGTTTGGGGATCCGACAACAGGAAACACCATATATTTT | CAISEFGDPTTGNTIYF
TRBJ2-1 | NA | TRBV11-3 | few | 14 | TGTGCCAGCAGCTTAGTCACTTCCGGGGATGAGCAGTTCTTC | CASSLVTSGDEQFF
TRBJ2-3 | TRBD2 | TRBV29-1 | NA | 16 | TGCAGCGTTTGCGGGACTAGCGGGAGGGCCGAGGATACGCAGTATTTT | CSVCGTSGRAEDTQYF
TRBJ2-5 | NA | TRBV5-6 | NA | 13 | TGTGCCAGCAGCTTAGGCAGCCAAGAGACCCAGTACTTC | CASSLGSQETQYF
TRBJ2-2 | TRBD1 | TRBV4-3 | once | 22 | TGCGCCAGCAGCCAAGACCGCGCCCCTCCGACAGGGCACCGCCTAAACACCGGGGAGCTGTTTTTT | CASSQDRAPPTGHRLNTGELFF
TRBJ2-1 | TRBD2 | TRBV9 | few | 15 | TGTGCCAGCAGCGTAGGCGGCGGGAGGGCCAATGAGCAGTTCTTC | CASSVGGGRANEQFF
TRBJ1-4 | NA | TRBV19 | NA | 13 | TGTGCCAGTAGTTGGGGATCCGATGAAAAACTGTTTTTT | CASSWGSDEKLFF
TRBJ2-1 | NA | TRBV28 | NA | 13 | TGTGCCAGCAGCTCATTTAACTACAATGAGCAGTTCTTC | CASSSFNYNEQFF
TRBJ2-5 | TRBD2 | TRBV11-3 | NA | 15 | TGTGCCAGCAGCTTAGCGGGAGGAATCGGGGAGACCCAGTACTTC | CASSLAGGIGETQYF
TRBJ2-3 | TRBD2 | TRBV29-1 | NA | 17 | TGCAGCGTTCAGGGACTAGCGGGATACTATAGCACAGATACGCAGTATTTT | CSVQGLAGYYSTDTQYF
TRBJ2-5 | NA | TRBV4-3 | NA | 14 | TGCGCCAGCAGCCAAGATCTGGGAGGAGAGACCCAGTACTTC | CASSQDLGGETQYF
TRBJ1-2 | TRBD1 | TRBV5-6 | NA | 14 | TGTGCCAGCAGCAGCAAACAGGGGAACTATGGCTACACCTTC | CASSSKQGNYGYTF
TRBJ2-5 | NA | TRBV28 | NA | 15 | TGTGCCAGCAGTTTCACTCAAGGATACCAAGAGACCCAGTACTTC | CASSFTQGYQETQYF
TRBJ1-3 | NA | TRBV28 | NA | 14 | TGTGCCAGCAGTTACACAGGGCGCGGAAACACCATATATTTT | CASSYTGRGNTIYF
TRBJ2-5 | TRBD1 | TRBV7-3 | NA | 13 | TGTGCCAGCAGCACAGGGGAAGGGGGGACCCAGTACTTC | CASSTGEGGTQYF
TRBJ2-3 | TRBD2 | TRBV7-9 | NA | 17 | TGTGCCAGCACCCCAGGAGGGACTAGCGGACCCACAGATACGCAGTATTTT | CASTPGGTSGPTDTQYF
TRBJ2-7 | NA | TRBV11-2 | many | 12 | TGTGCCAGCAGCCAGGGGTCATACGAGCAGTACTTC | CASSQGSYEQYF
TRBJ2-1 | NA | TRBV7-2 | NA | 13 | TGTGCCAGCAGCTTAGAGACCTACAATGAGCAGTTCTTC | CASSLETYNEQFF
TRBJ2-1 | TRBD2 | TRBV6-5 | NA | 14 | TGTGCCAGCAGTTACGGAGCGGGACACAATGAGCAGTTCTTC | CASSYGAGHNEQFF
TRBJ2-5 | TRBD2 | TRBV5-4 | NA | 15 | TGTGCCAGCAGCCTCAGCGGGAGTCAACAAGAGACCCAGTACTTC | CASSLSGSQQETQYF
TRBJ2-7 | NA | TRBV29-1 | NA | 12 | TGCAGCGTCCGGGACGGAACCTACGAGCAGTACTTC | CSVRDGTYEQYF
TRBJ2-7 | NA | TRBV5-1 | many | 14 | TGCGCCAGCAGCCTACTACCGAACAAAGACGAGCAGTACTTC | CASSLLPNKDEQYF
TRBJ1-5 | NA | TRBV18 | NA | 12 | TGTGCCAGCTCTCTGGACGATCAGCCCCAGCATTTT | CASSLDDQPQHF
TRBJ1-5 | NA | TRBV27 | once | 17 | TGTGCCAGCAGTCCCGACGGTTGGAAGGGGGAGAATCAGCCCCAGCATTTT | CASSPDGWKGENQPQHF
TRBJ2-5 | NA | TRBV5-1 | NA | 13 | TGCGCCAGCAGCACCAAGCCGGAGGAGACCCAGTACTTC | CASSTKPEETQYF
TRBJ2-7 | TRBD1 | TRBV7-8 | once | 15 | TGTGCCAGCAGCTTGACAGGGGGACAGACCTACGAGCAGTACTTC | CASSLTGGQTYEQYF
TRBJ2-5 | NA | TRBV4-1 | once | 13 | TGCGCCAGCAGCCAACCCTACCAAGAGACCCAGTACTTC | CASSQPYQETQYF
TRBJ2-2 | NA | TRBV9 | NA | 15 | TGTGCCAGCAGCGTAGCTACGGTTTTAGCCGGGGAGCTGTTTTTT | CASSVATVLAGELFF
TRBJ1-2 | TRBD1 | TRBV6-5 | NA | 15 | TGTGCCAGCAGTACGGGACAGGGCTTTCGTAGGGTATACACCTTC | CASSTGQGFRRVYTF
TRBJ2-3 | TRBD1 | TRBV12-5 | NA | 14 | TGTGCTAGTGGTCCCGGACAGGGCCCAGATACGCAGTATTTT | CASGPGQGPDTQYF
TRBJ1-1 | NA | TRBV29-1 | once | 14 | TGCAGTGCCCCAGCGCGCGGGGGGGGCACTGAAGCTTTCTTT | CSAPARGGGTEAFF
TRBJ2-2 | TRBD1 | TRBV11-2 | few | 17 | TGTGCCAGCACCCCCCCCGGACAGGGCTCGAACACCGGGGAGCTGTTTTTT | CASTPPGQGSNTGELFF
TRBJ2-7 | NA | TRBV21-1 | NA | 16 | TGTGCCAGCAGCAAAGGGAGGGGGGAAGGGTCCTACGAGCAGTACTTC | CASSKGRGEGSYEQYF
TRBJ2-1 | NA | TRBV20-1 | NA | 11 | TGCAGTGCTAGAGGGTACAATGAGCAGTTCTTC | CSARGYNEQFF